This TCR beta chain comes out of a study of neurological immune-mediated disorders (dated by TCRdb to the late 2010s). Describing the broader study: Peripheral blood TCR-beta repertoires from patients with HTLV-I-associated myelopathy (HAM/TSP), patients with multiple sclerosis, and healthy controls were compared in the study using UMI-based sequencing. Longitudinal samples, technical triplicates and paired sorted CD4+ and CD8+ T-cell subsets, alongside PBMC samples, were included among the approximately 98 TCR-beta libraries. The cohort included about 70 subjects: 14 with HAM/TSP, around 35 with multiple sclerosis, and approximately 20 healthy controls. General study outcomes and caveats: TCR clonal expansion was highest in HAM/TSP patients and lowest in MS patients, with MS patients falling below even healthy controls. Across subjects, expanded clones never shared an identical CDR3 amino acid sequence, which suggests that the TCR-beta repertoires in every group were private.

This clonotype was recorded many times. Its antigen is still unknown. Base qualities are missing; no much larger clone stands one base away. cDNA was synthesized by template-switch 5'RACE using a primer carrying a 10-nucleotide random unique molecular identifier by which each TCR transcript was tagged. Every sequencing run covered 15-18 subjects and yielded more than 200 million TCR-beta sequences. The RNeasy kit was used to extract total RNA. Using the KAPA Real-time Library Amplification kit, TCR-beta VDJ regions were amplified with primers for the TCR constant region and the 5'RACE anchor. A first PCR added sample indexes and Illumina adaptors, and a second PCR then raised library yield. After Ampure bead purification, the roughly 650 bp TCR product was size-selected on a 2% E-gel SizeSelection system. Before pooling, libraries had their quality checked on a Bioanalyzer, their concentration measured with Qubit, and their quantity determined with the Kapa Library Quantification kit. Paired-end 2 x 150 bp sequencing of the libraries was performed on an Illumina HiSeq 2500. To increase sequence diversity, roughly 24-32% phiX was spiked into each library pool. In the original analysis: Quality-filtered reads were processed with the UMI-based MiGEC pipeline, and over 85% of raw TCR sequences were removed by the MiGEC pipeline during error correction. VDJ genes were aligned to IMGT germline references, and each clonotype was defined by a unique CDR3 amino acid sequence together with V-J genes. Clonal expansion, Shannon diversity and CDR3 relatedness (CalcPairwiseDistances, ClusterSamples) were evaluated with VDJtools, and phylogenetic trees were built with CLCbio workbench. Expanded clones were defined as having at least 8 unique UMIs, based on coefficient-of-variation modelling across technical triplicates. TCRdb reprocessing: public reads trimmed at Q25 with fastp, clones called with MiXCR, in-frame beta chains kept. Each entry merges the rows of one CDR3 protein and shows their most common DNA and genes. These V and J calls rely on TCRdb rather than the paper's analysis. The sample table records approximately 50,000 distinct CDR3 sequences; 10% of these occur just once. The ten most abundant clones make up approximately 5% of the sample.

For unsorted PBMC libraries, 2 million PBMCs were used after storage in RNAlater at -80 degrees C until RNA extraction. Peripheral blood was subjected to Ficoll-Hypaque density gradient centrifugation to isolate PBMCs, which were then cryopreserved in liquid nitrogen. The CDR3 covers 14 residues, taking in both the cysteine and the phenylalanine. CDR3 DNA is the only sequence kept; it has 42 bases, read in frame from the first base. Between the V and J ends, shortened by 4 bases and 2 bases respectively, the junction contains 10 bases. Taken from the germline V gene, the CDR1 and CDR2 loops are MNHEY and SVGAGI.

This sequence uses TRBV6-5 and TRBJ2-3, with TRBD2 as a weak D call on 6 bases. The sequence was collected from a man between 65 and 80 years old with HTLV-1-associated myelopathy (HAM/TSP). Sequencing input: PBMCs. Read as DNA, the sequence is TGTGCCAGCAGTTTTAGCGGACACACAGATACGCAGTATTTT. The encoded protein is CASSFSGHTDTQYF.